A selection of T cell receptor beta chains follows, all from one sample in a study of vaccination and CD4 T cells after COVID-19. Antigens of these TCRs are unknown. Using its own MiXCR run on the PCR reads, TCRdb lists one record per CDR3 protein. Among around 11,000 distinct CDR3 sequences listed, about 75% were seen once. Sequences were obtained from CD4+ T cells from blood, cultured in vitro. These receptors all stem from a human donor who had recovered from COVID-19. CDR3s include the opening cysteine and the closing phenylalanine or tryptophan. Fields, in order: V gene, D gene, J gene, CDR3 length, clone size, CDR3 DNA, CDR3 protein. The D gene is left open where the match is weak. Rows give clone size only sometimes, using once, few, many, or a class for an expanded clone.

TRBV7-2	-	TRBJ1-2	13	-	TGTGCCAGCAGCTTAGCGCGAAGCTATGGCTACACCTTC	CASSLARSYGYTF
TRBV7-2	-	TRBJ2-7	15	-	TGTGCCAGCAGCTCGGGAGTGTCGAGGGTCTACGAGCAGTACTTC	CASSSGVSRVYEQYF
TRBV5-1	TRBD2	TRBJ2-2	17	-	TGCGCCAGCAGAGCGGGTTACCAGCGGGACAACACCGGGGAGCTGTTTTTT	CASRAGYQRDNTGELFF
TRBV6-1	TRBD1	TRBJ1-4	15	-	TGTGCCAGCAGTGACAGGGGGCATTATAATGAAAAACTGTTTTTT	CASSDRGHYNEKLFF
TRBV7-2	-	TRBJ1-1	13	-	TGTGCCAGCAGCTTCCCCGGACAAGTCCAAGCTTTCTTT	CASSFPGQVQAFF
TRBV27	-	TRBJ1-2	13	large	TGTGCCAGCAGCTTCCGGGGGGGGAACGGCTACACCTTC	CASSFRGGNGYTF
TRBV9	TRBD1	TRBJ2-1	14	-	TGTGCCAGCACCCGACAGGGGGACTACAATGAGCAGTTCTTC	CASTRQGDYNEQFF
TRBV1	-	TRBJ1-1	16	-	TGCACCAGCAGCCAACGTTCTAAGAATGCAAACACTGAAGCTTTCTTT	CTSSQRSKNANTEAFF
TRBV27	-	TRBJ2-2	16	-	TGTGCCAGCAGTCAAATATGGTGGGGGGATAGCGGGGAGCTGTTTTTT	CASSQIWWGDSGELFF
TRBV28	-	TRBJ2-7	12	-	TGTGCCAGCAGTTTCAAGGCCTACGAGCAGTACTTC	CASSFKAYEQYF
TRBV6-1	TRBD1	TRBJ1-5	15	-	TGTGCCAGCAGTGCTGGACAGGTTAGCAATCAGCCCCAGCATTTT	CASSAGQVSNQPQHF
TRBV11-3	-	TRBJ1-2	15	few	TGTGCCAGCAGCTTTGAGCCCGACAGTTCCTATGGCTACACCTTC	CASSFEPDSSYGYTF
TRBV11-2	-	TRBJ2-1	15	-	TGTGCCAGCAGCTCCGACAGGGAGGGGTACAATGAGCAGTTCTTC	CASSSDREGYNEQFF
TRBV20-1	-	TRBJ1-2	13	few	TGCAGTGCCATCGACAGAACGGTCTGGGGCTACACCTTC	CSAIDRTVWGYTF
TRBV20-1	TRBD1	TRBJ1-2	16	-	TGCAGTGCTAGAGCCCCACCTACGACAGGGAACTATGGCTACACCTTC	CSARAPPTTGNYGYTF
TRBV7-2	-	TRBJ1-2	12	-	TGTGCCAGCAGCTTTTCAGAGGCCGGCTACACCTTC	CASSFSEAGYTF